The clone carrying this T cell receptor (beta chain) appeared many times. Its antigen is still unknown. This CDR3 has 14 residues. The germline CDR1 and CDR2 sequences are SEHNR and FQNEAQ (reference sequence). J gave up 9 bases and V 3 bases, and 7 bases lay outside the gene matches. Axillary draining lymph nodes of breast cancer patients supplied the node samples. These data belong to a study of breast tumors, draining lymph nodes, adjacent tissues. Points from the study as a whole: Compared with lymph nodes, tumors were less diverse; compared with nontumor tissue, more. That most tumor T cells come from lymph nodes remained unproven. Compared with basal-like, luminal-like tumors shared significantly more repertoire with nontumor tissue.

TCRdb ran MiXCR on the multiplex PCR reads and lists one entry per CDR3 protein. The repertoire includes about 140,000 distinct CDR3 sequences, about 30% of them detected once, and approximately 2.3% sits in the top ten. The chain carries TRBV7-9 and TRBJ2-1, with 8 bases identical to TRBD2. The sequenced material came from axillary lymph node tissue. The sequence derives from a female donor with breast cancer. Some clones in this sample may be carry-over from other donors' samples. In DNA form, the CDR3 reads TGTGCCAGCAGCTTCTCCTCCGGGGGGGGTGAGCAGTTCTTC. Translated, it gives CASSFSSGGGEQFF.